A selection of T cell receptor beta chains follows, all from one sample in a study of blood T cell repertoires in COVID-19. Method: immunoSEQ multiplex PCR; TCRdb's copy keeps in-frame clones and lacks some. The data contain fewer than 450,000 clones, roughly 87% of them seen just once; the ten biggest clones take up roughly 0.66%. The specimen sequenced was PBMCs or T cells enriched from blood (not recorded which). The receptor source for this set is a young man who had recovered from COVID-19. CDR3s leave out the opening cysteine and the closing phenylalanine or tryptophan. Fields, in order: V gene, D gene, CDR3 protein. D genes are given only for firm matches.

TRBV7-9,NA,ASSGPYEPLH
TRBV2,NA,ASSDGLNTEAF
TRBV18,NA,ASSPSSGGYYEQY
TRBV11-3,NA,ASSKTGNTEAF
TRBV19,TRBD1,ASSMGTANYGYT
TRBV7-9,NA,ASSPGSAAANYGYT
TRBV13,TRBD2,ASSHGGTGELF
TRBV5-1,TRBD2,ASSLGLVGTGELF
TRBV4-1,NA,ASSQVGVNQPQH
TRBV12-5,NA,ASGSRVQPQH
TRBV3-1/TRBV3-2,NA,ASSQDGYTGELF
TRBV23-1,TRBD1,ASSQSPDREKGYT
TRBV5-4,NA,ASSLIENLKTEAF
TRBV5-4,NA,ASSSADGELF
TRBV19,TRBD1,ASTSDRGYQKPQH
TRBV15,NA,ATSRPGGETQY
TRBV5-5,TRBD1,ASSSHSQGAASTEAF
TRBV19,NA,ASSIGGDTEAF
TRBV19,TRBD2,ASSIVLAGSYNEQF
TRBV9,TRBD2,ADRGGLGNEQF
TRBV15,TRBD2,ATSSGQTSGRNTQY
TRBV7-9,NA,ASSSGITHTEAF
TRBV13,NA,ASSDIMNTEAF
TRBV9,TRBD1,ASSVRDRGSETQY
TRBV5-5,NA,ASSFHSGGKAATEAF
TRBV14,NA,ASSQGPSLAKNIQY
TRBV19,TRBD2,AVLALHFTDTQY
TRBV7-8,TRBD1,ASSLGGTGGMSGQPQH
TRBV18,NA,ASSLRTDTQY
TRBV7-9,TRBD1,ASSLTGSLYNEQF
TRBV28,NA,ASSLSSEQY
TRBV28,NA,ASSLRDTYNEQF
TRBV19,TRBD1,ASSLRNRGTYEQY
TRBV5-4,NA,ASRKSLEPSYNEQF
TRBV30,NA,AWRRQVMNTEAF
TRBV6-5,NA,ASIRLGDEKLF
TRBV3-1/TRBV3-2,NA,ASSQIEGDRGNTEAF
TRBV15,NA,ATSRAWGYNEKLF
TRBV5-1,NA,ASSLAGIAYSPLH
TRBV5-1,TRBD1,ASSPGQGSEQY
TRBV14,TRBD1,ASSQAFRGLGNTIY
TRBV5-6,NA,ASSTKPSTSGNTIY
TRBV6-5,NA,ASSFLATRGGYT
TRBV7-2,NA,ASSFSRANTEAF
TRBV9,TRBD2,ASSESSSSYSGRTQNIQY
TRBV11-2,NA,ASSYLGPFANTGELF
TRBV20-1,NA,SARTGYEQY
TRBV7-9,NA,ASSSGERLF
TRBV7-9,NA,ASSLVGGRSSYEQY
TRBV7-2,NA,ASSLDIAEAF
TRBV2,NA,ASSEGWAVNTYEQY
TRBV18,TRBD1,ASSPPQGGYGYT
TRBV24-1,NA,ATSDSPFGESSYNEQF
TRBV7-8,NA,ASSPRQEYQPQH
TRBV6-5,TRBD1,ASRPGQGDTGELF
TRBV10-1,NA,ASSDFGSENTGELF
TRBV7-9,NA,ASSPQNTEAF
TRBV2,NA,ASIEDLNTEAF
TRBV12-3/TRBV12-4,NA,ASGPSGGKAF